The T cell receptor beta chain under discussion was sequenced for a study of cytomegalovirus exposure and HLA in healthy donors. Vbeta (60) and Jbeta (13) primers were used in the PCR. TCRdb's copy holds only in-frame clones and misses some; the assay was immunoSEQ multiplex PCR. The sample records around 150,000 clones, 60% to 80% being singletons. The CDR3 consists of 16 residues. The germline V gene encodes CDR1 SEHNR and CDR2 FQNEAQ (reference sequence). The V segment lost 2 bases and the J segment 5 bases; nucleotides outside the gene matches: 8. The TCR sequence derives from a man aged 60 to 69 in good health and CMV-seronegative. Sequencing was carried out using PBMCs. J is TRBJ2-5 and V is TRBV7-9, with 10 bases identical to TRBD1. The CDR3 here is CASSLITGTGVETQYF. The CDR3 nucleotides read TGTGCCAGCAGCTTAATAACGGGGACAGGGGTGGAGACCCAGTACTTC. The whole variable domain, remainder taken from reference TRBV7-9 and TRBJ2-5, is DTGVSQNPRHKITKRGQNVTFRCDPISEHNRLYWYRQTLGQGPEFLTYFQNEAQLEKSRLLSDRFSAERPKGSFSTLEIQRTEQGDSAMYLCASSLITGTGVETQYFGPGTRLLVL.